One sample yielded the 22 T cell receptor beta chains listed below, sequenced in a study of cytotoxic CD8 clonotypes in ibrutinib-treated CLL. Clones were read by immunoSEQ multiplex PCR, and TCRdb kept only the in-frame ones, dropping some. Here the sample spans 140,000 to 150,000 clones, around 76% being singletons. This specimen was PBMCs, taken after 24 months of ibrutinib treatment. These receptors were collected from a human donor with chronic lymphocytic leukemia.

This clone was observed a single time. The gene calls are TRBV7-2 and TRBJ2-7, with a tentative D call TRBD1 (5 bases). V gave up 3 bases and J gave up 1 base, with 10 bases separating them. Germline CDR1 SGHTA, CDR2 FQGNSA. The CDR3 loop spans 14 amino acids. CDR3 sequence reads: CASSFQGWSYEQYF. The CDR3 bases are TGTGCCAGCAGCTTTCAGGGTTGGTCCTACGAGCAGTACTTC.

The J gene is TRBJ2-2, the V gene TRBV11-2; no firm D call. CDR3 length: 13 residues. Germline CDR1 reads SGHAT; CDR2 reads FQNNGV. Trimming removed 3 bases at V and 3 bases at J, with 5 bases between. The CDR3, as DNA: TGTGCCAGCAGCTTGGCCCACACCGGGGAGCTGTTTTTT. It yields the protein CASSLAHTGELFF.

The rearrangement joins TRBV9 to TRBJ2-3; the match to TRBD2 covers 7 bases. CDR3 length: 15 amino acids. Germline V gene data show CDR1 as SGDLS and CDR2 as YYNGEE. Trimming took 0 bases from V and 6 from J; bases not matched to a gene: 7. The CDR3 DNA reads TGTGCCAGCAGCGTAGCCGGACTAGTCGGGGATACGCAGTATTTT. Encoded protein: CASSVAGLVGDTQYF.

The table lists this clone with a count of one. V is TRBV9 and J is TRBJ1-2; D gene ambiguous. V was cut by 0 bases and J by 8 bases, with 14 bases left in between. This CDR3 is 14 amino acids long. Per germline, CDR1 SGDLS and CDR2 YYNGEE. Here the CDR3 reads CASSVGAAPGGYTF. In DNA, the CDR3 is TGTGCCAGCAGCGTAGGGGCAGCCCCGGGGGGCTACACCTTC.

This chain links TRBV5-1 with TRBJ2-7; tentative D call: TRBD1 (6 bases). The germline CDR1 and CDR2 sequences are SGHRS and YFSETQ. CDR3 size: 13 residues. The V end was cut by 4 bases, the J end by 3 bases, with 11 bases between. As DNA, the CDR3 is TGCGCCAGCAGCACGGACAGCTTCTACGAGCAGTACTTC. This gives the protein CASSTDSFYEQYF.

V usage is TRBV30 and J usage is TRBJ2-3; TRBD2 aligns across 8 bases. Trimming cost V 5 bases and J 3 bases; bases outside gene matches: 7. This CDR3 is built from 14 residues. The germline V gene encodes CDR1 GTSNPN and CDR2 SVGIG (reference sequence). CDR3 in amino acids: CAWLPGLGTDTQYF. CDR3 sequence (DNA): TGTGCCTGGTTACCGGGACTAGGGACAGATACGCAGTATTTT.

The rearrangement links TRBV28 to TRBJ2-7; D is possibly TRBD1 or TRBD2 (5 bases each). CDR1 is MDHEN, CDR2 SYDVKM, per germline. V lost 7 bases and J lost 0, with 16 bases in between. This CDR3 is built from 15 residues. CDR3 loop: CASTPGHLSSYEQYF. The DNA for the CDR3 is TGTGCCAGCACCCCGGGGCACTTGAGCTCCTACGAGCAGTACTTC.

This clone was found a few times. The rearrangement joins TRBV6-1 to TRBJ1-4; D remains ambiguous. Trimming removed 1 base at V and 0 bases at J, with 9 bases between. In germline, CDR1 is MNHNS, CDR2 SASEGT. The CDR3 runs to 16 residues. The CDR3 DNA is TGTGCCAGCAGTGAAGGGGTGTCCGCAACTAATGAAAAACTGTTTTTT. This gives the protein CASSEGVSATNEKLFF.

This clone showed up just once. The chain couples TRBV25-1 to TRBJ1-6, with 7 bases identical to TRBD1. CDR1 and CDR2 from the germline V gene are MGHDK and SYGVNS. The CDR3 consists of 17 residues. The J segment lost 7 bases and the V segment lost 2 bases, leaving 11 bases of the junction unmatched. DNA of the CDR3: TGTGCCAGCAGTGAAACGGGGGACAGCCTTCGGAATTCACCCCTCCACTTT. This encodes CASSETGDSLRNSPLHF.

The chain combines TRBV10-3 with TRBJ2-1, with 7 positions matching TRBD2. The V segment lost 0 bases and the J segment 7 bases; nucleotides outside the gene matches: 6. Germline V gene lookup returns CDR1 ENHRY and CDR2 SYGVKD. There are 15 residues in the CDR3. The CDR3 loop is CAISESGRGGNEQFF. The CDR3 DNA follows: TGTGCCATCAGTGAGTCGGGCCGCGGGGGTAATGAGCAGTTCTTC.

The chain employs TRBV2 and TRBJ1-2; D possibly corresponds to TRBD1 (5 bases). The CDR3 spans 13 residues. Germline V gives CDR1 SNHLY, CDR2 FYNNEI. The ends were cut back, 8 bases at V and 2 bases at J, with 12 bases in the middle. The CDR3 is CASHDRENYGYTF. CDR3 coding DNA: TGTGCCAGCCACGACAGAGAGAACTATGGCTACACCTTC.

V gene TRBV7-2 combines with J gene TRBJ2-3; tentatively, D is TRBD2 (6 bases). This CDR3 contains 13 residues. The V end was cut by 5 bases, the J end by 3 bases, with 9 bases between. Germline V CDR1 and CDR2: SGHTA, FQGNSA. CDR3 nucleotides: TGTGCCAGCAGCCAGGCGGGGACAGATACGCAGTATTTT. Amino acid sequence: CASSQAGTDTQYF. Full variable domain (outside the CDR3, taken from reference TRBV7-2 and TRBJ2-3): GAGVSQSPSNKVTEKGKDVELRCDPISGHTALYWYRQSLGQGLEFLIYFQGNSAPDKSGLPSDRFSAERTGGSVSTLTIQRTQQEDSAVYLCASSQAGTDTQYFGPGTRLTVL.

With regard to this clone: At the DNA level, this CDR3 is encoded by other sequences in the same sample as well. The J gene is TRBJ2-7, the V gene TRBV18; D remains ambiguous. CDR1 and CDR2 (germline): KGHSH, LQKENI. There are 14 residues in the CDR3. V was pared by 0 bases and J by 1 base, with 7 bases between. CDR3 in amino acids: CASSPPSGSYEQYF. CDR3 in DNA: TGTGCCAGCTCACCACCGTCCGGGTCCTACGAGCAGTACTTC.

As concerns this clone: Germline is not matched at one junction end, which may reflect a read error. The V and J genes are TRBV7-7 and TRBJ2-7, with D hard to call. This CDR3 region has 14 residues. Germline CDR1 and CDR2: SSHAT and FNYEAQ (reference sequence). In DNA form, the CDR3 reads TGTGCTAGCAGCCCTGCTCTTTTTAAAGGCGAGCAGTACTTC. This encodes CASSPALFKGEQYF.

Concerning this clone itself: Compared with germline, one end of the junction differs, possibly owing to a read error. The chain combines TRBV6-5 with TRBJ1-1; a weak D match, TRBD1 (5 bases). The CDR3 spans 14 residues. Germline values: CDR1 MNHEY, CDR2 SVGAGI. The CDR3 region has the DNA TGTGCCATCAGTGAGGGGTGGAGTCCCACTGAAGCTTTCTTT. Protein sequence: CAISEGWSPTEAFF.

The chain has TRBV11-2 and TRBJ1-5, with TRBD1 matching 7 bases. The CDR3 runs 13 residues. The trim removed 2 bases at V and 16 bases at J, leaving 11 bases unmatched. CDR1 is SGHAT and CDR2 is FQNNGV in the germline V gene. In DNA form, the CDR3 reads TGTGCCAGCAGCTTAAAAGGGGACAGAGGTATACATTTT. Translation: CASSLKGDRGIHF.

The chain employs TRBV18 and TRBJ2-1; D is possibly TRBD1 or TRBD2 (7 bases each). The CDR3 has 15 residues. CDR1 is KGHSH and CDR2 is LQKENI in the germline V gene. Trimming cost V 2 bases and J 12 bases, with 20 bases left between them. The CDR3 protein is CASSPGTDRSGGQFF. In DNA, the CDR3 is TGTGCCAGCTCACCAGGGACAGACAGGTCGGGGGGGCAGTTCTTC.

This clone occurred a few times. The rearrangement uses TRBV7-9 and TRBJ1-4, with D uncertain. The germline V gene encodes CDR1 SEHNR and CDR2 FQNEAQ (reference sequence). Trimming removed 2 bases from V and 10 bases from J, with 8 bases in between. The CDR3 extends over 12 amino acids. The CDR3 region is CASSLTLGKLFF. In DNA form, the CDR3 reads TGTGCCAGCAGCTTAACGCTCGGAAAACTGTTTTTT. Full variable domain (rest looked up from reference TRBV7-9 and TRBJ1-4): DTGVSQNPRHKITKRGQNVTFRCDPISEHNRLYWYRQTLGQGPEFLTYFQNEAQLEKSRLLSDRFSAERPKGSFSTLEIQRTEQGDSAMYLCASSLTLGKLFFGSGTQLSVL.

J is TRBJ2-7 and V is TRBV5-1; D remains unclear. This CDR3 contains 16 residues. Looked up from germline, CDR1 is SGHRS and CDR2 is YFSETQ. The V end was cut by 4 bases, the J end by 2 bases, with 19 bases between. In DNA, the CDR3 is TGCGCCAGCAGCGCCGACGGATCCGGTATGACCTACGAGCAGTACTTC. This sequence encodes CASSADGSGMTYEQYF.

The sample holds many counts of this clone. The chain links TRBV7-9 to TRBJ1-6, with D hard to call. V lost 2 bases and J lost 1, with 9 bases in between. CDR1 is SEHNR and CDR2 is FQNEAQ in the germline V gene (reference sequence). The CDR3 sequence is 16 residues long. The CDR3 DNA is TGTGCCAGCAGCTTAACCCAGTGGTCCTATAATTCACCCCTCCACTTT. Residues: CASSLTQWSYNSPLHF.

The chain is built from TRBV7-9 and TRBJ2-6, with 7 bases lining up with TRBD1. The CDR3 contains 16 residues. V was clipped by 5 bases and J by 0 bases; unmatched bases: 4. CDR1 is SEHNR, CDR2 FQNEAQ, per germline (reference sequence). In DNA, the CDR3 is TGTGCCAGCAGCACGGGACAGCACTCTGGGGCCAACGTCCTGACTTTC. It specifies CASSTGQHSGANVLTF.

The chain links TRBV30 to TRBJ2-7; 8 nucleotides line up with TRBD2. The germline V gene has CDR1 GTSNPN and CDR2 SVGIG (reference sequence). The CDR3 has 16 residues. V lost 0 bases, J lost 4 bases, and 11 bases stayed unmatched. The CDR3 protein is CAWSVPTTGGKYEQYF. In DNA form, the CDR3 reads TGTGCCTGGAGTGTACCGACTACGGGGGGGAAGTACGAGCAGTACTTC.